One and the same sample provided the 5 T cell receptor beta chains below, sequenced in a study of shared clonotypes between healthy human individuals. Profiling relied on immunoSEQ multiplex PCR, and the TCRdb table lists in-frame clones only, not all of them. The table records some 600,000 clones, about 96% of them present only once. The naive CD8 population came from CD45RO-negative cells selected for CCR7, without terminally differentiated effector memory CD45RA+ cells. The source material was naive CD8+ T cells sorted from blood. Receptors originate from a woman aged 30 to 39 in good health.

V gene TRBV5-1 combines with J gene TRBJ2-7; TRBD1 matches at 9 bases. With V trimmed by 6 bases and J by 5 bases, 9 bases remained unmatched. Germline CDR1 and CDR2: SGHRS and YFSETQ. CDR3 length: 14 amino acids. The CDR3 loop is CASNWGTGTHEQYF. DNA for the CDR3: TGCGCCAGCAACTGGGGGACAGGGACCCACGAGCAGTACTTC.

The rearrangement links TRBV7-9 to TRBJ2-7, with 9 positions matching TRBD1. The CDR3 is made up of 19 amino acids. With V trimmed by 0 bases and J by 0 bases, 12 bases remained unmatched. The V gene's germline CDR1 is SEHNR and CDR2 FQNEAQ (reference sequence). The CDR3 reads CASSLAGTGNSYNSYEQYF. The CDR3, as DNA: TGTGCCAGCAGCTTAGCGGGGACAGGGAACAGCTATAACTCCTACGAGCAGTACTTC.

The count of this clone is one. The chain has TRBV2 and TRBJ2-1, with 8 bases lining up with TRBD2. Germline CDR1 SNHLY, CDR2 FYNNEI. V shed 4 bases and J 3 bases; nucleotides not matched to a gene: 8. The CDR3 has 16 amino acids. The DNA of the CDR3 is TGTGCCAGCAGTGTGGGAGTAGCGGGAAGCTACAATGAGCAGTTCTTC. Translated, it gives CASSVGVAGSYNEQFF.

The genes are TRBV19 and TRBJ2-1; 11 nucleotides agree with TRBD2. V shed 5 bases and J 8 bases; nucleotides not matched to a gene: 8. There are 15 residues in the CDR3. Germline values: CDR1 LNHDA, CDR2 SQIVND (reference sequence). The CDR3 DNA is TGTGCCAGTAGTCCACTAGCGGGAGAGGGGGATGAGCAGTTCTTC. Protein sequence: CASSPLAGEGDEQFF.

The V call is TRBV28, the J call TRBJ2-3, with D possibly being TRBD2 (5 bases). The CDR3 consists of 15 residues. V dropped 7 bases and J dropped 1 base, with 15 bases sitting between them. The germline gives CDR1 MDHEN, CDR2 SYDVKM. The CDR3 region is CASKSEVGGTDTQYF. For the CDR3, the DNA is TGTGCCAGCAAGTCGGAGGTTGGGGGCACAGATACGCAGTATTTT.